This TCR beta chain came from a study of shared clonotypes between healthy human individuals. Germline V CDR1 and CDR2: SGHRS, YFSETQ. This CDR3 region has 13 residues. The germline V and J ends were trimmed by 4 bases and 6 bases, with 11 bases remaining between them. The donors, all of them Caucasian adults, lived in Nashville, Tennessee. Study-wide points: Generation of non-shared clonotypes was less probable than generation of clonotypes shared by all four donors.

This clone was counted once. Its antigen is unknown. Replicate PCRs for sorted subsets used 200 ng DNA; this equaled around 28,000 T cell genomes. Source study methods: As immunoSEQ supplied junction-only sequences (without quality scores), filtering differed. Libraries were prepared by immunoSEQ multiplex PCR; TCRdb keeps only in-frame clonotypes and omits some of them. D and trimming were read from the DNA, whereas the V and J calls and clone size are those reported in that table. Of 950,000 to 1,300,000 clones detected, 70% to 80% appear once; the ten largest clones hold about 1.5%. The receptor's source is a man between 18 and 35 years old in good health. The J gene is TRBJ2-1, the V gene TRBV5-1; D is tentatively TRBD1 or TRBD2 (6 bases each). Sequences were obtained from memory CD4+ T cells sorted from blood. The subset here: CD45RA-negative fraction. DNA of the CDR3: TGCGCCAGCAGCGTACAGGGAGGCAATGAGCAGTTCTTC. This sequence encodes CASSVQGGNEQFF.